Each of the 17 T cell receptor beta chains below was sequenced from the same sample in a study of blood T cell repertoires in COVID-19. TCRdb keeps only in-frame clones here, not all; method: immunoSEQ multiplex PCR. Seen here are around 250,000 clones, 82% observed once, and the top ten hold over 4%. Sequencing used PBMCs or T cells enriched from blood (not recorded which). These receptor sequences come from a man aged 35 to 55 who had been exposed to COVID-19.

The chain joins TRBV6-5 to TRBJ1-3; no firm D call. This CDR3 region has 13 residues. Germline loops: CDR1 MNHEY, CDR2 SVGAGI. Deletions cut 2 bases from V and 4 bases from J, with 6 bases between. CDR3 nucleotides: TGTGCCAGCAGTTACGGGCCCGGAAACACCATATATTTT. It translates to CASSYGPGNTIYF.

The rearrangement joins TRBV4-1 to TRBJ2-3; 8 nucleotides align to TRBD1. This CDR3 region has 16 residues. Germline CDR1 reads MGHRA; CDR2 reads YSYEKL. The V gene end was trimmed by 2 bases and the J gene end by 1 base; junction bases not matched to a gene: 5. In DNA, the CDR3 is TGCGCCAGCAGCCAACAAGACAGGGGCGGCACAGATACGCAGTATTTT. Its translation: CASSQQDRGGTDTQYF.

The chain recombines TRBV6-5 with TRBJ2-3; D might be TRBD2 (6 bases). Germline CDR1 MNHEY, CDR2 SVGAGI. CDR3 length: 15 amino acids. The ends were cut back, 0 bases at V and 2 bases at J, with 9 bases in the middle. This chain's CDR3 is CASSYSTGVTDTQYF. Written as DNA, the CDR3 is TGTGCCAGCAGTTACTCTACGGGGGTCACAGATACGCAGTATTTT.

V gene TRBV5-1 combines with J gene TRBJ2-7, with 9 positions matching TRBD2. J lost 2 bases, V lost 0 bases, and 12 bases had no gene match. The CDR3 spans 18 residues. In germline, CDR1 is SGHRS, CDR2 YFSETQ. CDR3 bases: TGCGCCAGCAGCTTGGCCGGAGCGGGAGGAGCCGCTACCTACGAGCAGTACTTC. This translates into CASSLAGAGGAATYEQYF.

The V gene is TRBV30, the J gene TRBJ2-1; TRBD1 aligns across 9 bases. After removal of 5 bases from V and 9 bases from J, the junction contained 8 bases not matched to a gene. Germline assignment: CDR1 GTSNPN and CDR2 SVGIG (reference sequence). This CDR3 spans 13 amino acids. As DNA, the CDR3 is TGTGCCTGGCGGACAACAGGGGGCGGTGAGCAGTTCTTC. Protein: CAWRTTGGGEQFF.

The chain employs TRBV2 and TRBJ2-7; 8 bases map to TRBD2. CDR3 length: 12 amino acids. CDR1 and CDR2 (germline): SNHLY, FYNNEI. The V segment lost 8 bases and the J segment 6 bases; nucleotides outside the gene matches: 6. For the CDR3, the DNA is TGTGCCAGCCCGGGCGCGGGAGGCGAGCAGTACTTC. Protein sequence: CASPGAGGEQYF.

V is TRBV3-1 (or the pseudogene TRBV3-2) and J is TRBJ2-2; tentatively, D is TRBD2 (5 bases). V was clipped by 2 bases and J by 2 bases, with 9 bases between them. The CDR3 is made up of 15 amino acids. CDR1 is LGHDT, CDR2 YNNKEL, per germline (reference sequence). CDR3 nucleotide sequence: TGTGCCAGCAGCCAACGGGGAATAAACACCGGGGAGCTGTTTTTT. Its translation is CASSQRGINTGELFF.

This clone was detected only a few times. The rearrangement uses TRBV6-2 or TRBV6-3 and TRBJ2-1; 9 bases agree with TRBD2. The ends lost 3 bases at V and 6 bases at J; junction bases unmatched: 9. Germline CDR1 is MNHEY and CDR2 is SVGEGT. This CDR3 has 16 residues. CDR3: CASSYSAGGRPNEQFF. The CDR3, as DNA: TGTGCCAGCAGTTATTCCGCGGGAGGGCGTCCCAATGAGCAGTTCTTC.

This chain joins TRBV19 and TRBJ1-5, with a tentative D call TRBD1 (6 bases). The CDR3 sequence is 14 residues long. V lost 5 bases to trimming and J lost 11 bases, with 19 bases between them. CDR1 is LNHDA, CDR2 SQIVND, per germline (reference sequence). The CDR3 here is CASSASLNPGAQHF. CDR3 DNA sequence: TGTGCCAGTAGTGCCTCCTTGAATCCAGGGGCCCAGCATTTT.

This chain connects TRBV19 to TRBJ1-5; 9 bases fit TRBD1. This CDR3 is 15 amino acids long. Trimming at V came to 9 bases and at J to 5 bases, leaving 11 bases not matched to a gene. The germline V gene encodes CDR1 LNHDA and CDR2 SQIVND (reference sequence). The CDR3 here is CASLEGQGGDQPQHF. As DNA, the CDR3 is TGTGCCAGCTTAGAGGGACAGGGTGGAGATCAGCCCCAGCATTTT.

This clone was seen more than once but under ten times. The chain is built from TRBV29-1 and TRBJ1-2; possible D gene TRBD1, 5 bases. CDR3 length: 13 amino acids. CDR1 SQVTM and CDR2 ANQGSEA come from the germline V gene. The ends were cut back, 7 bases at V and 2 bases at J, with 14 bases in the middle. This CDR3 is CSARTPLNYGYTF. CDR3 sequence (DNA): TGCAGCGCCCGGACACCCCTGAACTATGGCTACACCTTC. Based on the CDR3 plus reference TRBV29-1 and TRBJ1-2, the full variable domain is SAVISQKPSRDICQRGTSLTIQCQVDSQVTMMFWYRQQPGQSLTLIATANQGSEATYESGFVIDKFPISRPNLTFSTLTVSNMSPEDSSIYLCSARTPLNYGYTFGSGTRLTVV.

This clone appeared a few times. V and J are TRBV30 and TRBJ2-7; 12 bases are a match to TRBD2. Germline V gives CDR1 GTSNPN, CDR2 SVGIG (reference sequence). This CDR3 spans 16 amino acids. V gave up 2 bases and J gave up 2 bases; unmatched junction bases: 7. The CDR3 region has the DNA TGTGCCTGGAGTACCCCGACTAGCGGGAGACCCTACGAGCAGTACTTC. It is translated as CAWSTPTSGRPYEQYF.

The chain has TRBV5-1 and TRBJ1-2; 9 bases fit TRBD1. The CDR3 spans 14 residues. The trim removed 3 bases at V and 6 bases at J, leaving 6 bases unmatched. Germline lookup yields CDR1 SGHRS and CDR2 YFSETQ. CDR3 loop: CASSSGQGFDGYTF. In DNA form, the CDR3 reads TGCGCCAGCAGCTCGGGACAGGGTTTCGATGGCTACACCTTC.

CDR3 DNA: TGTGCCAGCAGCTCCACCCGAAGTAGCCCTGAGCAGTTCTTC. Translated: CASSSTRSSPEQFF. The chain couples TRBV11-3 to TRBJ2-1; D gene unclear. V gave up 4 bases and J gave up 9 bases, with 16 bases separating them. From germline, CDR1 is SGHNT and CDR2 YENEEA. The length of the CDR3 is 14 residues. Full variable domain (remainder filled in from reference TRBV11-3 and TRBJ2-1): EAGVVQSPRYKIIEKKQPVAFWCNPISGHNTLYWYLQNLGQGPELLIRYENEEAVDDSQLPKDRFSAERLKGVDSTLKIQPAELGDSAVYLCASSSTRSSPEQFFGPGTRLTVL.

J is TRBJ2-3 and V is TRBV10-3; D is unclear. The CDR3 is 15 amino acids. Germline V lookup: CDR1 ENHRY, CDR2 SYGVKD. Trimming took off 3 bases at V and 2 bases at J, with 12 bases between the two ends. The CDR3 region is CAISDRSSDTDTQYF. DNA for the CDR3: TGTGCCATCAGTGACAGGTCTTCGGACACAGATACGCAGTATTTT.

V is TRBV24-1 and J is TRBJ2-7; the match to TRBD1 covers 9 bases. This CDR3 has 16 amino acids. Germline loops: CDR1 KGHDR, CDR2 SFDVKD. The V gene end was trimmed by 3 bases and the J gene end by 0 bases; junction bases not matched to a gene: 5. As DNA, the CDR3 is TGTGCCACCAGTGATGGTGGGACAGGGAGCTCCTACGAGCAGTACTTC. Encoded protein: CATSDGGTGSSYEQYF.

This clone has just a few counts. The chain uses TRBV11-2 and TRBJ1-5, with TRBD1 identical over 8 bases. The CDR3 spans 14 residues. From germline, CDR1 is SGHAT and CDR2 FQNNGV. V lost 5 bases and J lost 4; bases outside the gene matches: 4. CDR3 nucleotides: TGTGCCAGCAGCAAAGACAGGGGAAATCAGCCCCAGCATTTT. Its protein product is CASSKDRGNQPQHF.